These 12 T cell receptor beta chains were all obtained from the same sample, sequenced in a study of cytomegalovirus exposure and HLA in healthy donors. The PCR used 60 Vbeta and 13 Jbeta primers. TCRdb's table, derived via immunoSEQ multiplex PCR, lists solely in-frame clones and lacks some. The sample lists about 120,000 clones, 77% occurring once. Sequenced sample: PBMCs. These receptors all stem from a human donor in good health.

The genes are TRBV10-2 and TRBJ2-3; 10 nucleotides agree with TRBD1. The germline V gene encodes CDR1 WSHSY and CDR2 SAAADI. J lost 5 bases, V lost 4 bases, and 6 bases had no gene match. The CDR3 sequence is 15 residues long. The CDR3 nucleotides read TGCGCCAGCAGTGGGGGGACAGGGGTGAAAGATACGCAGTATTTT. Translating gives CASSGGTGVKDTQYF.

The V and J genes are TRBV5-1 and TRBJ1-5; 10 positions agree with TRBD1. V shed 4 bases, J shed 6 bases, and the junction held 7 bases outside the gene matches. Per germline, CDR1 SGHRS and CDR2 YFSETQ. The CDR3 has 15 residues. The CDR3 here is CASSPGQGVGQPQHF. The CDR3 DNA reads TGCGCCAGCAGCCCCGGACAGGGGGTGGGTCAGCCCCAGCATTTT.

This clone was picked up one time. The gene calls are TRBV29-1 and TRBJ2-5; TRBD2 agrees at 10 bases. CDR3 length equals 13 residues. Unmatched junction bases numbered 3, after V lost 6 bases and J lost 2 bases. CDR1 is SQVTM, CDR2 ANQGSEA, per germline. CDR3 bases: TGCAGCGTGGAACTAGCGGGGCAAGAGACCCAGTACTTC. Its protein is CSVELAGQETQYF. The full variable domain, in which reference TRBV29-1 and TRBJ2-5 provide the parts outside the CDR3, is SAVISQKPSRDICQRGTSLTIQCQVDSQVTMMFWYRQQPGQSLTLIATANQGSEATYESGFVIDKFPISRPNLTFSTLTVSNMSPEDSSIYLCSVELAGQETQYFGPGTRLLVL.

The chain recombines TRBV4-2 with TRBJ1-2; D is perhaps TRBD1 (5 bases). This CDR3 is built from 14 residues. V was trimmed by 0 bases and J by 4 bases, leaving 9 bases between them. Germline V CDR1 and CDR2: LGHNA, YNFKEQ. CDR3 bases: TGTGCCAGCAGCCAAGAATCAGGGATCTATGGCTACACCTTC. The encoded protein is CASSQESGIYGYTF.

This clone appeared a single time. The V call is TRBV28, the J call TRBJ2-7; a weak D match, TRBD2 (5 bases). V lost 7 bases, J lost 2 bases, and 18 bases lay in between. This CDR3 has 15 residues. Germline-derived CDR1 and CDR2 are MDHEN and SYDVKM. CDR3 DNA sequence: TGTGCCAGCAATTGGGAGACCCGGGTTACCTACGAGCAGTACTTC. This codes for CASNWETRVTYEQYF.

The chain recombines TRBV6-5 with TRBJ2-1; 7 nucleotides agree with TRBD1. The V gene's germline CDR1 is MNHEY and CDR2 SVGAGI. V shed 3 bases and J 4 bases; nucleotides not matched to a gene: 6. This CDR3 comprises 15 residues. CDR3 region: CASSYRTGEYNEQFF. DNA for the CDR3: TGTGCCAGCAGTTATAGGACAGGAGAATACAATGAGCAGTTCTTC.

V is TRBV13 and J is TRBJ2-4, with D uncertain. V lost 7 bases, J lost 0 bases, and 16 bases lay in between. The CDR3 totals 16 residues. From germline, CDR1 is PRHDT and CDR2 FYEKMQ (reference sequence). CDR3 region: CASTYPLPGAKNIQYF. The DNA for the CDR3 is TGTGCCAGCACTTACCCTCTGCCGGGAGCCAAAAACATTCAGTACTTC.

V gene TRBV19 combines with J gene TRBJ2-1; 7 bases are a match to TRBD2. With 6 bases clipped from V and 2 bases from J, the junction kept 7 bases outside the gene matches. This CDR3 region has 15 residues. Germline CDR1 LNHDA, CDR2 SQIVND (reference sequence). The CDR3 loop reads CASRPEREAYNEQFF. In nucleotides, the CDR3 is TGTGCCAGTAGGCCAGAACGGGAGGCCTACAATGAGCAGTTCTTC.

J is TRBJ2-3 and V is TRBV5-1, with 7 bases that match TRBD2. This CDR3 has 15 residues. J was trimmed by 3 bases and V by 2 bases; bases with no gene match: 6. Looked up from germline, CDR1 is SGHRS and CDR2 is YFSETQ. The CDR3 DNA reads TGCGCCAGCAGCTTAGCGGGAAAATATACAGATACGCAGTATTTT. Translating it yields CASSLAGKYTDTQYF.

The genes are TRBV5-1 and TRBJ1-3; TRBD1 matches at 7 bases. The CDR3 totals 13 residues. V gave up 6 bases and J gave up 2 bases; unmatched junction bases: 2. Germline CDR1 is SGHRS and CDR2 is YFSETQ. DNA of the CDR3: TGCGCCAGCACCACAGGGGCTGGAAACACCATATATTTT. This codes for CASTTGAGNTIYF.

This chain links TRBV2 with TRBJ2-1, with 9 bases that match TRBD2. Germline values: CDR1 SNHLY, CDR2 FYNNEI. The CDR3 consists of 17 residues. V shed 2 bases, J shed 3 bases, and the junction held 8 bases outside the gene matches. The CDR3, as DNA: TGTGCCAGCAGTGAAAGGGTAGTAGCGGGAGACTACAATGAGCAGTTCTTC. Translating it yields CASSERVVAGDYNEQFF.

The CDR3 sequence is CASSQVHLSYNSPLHF. For the CDR3, the DNA is TGCGCCAGCAGCCAAGTACACCTCTCCTATAATTCACCCCTCCACTTT. V and J are TRBV4-1 and TRBJ1-6; unclear D gene. The CDR3 runs to 16 residues. With 1 base removed from V and 0 bases from J, the gap between germline ends came to 7 bases. Germline V gene lookup returns CDR1 MGHRA and CDR2 YSYEKL.